Listed below are T cell receptor beta chains from one sample, sequenced in a study of response to subunit inactivated influenza vaccine. TCRdb reanalysed the RT-PCR reads using MiXCR and keeps one entry per CDR3 protein. The profile shows more than 500,000 distinct CDR3 sequences, around 10% of them singletons. In addition, the sample was reused for a study of T cells expressing NK-cell markers.

Sequenced here: PBMCs from blood, sampled on the day of vaccination. These receptors were taken from a man aged 50 to 59 who received an inactivated influenza vaccine. Both conserved end residues are part of each CDR3. A D gene is named only where the DNA matches it firmly. Only part of the rows carry a size: once, few, many, or a class if the clone is expanded.

>TRBJ1-1|TRBV12-3/TRBV12-4|NA|many
CASTSLGTLMNTEAFF
TGTGCCAGCACCAGTTTAGGGACACTTATGAACACTGAAGCTTTCTTT
>TRBJ2-7|TRBV7-2|NA|NA
CASSLVNPSYEQYF
TGTGCCAGCAGCTTAGTAAACCCCTCCTACGAGCAGTACTTC
>TRBJ2-3|TRBV4-2|TRBD2|few
CASSQQASGRASADTQYF
TGTGCCAGCAGCCAGCAGGCTAGCGGGAGGGCCTCAGCAGATACGCAGTATTTT
>TRBJ1-5|TRBV6-1|NA|NA
CASRRGAEQPQHF
TGTGCCAGTAGACGGGGGGCGGAACAGCCCCAGCATTTT
>TRBJ1-1|TRBV20-1|NA|NA
CSASWWGARNTEAFF
TGCAGTGCTAGTTGGTGGGGGGCAAGGAACACTGAAGCTTTCTTT
>TRBJ1-2|TRBV9|TRBD1|NA
CASSATGGGYGYTF
TGTGCCAGCAGCGCGACAGGGGGAGGCTATGGCTACACCTTC
>TRBJ2-2|TRBV18|NA|few
CASSPLPWRGSNTGELFF
TGTGCCAGCTCACCCCTCCCATGGAGGGGGTCGAACACCGGGGAGCTGTTTTTT
>TRBJ2-2|TRBV12-3/TRBV12-4|TRBD1|many
CASSLRAGGTGELFF
TGTGCCAGCAGTTTACGGGCAGGGGGAACCGGGGAGCTGTTTTTT
>TRBJ2-5|TRBV28|NA|few
CASTPRGETQYF
TGTGCCAGCACCCCTCGGGGAGAGACCCAGTACTTC
>TRBJ1-4|TRBV18|NA|NA
CASSLHPMLVAATNEKLFF
TGTGCCAGCTCACTACACCCTATGTTAGTTGCCGCAACTAATGAAAAACTGTTTTTT
>TRBJ2-2|TRBV12-3/TRBV12-4|NA|NA
CASQSRGTGELFF
TGTGCCAGCCAGAGTCGTGGCACCGGGGAGCTGTTTTTT
>TRBJ2-2|TRBV27|TRBD2|NA
CASSYLPVLAGGRGTGELFF
TGTGCCAGCAGTTATCTCCCCGTGTTAGCGGGAGGCCGAGGCACCGGGGAGCTGTTTTTT
>TRBJ2-1|TRBV20-1|NA|few
CSARDLSGSSYNEQFF
TGCAGTGCTAGAGATCTATCGGGGAGCTCCTACAATGAGCAGTTCTTC
>TRBJ1-2|TRBV6-1|NA|NA
CASSEPDTYYGYTF
TGTGCCAGCAGCGAACCTGACACCTACTATGGCTACACCTTC
>TRBJ2-5|TRBV28|NA|NA
CASQPSSGSAHQETQYF
TGTGCCAGCCAACCCTCGTCCGGCAGCGCCCACCAAGAGACCCAGTACTTC
>TRBJ2-1|TRBV4-2|NA|NA
CASSQGTITYNEQFF
TGTGCCAGCAGCCAAGGGACTATAACCTACAATGAGCAGTTCTTC
>TRBJ2-1|TRBV7-6|NA|few
CASSPTTVLSYNEQFF
TGTGCCAGCAGCCCCACAACGGTCCTTTCCTACAATGAGCAGTTCTTC
>TRBJ2-1|TRBV13|NA|NA
CASSSVHVHNEQFF
TGTGCCAGCAGCTCAGTTCATGTCCACAATGAGCAGTTCTTC
>TRBJ2-1|TRBV30|TRBD2|NA
CAWSVLSGGNNEQFF
TGTGCCTGGAGTGTACTAAGCGGGGGAAACAATGAGCAGTTCTTC
>TRBJ1-3|TRBV3-1|NA|NA
CASSQNISPGSGNTIYF
TGTGCCAGCAGCCAAAATATTTCACCAGGATCTGGAAACACCATATATTTT
>TRBJ2-4|TRBV28|NA|many
CASSGSIRDGQYF
TGTGCCAGCAGTGGATCTATCAGGGATGGTCAGTACTTC
>TRBJ2-3|TRBV20-1|NA|NA
CSAAPGMNPTDTQYF
TGCAGTGCTGCCCCGGGGATGAACCCGACAGATACGCAGTATTTT
>TRBJ2-7|TRBV6-2/TRBV6-3|TRBD2|NA
CASSYLPGLPLPHYEQYF
TGTGCCAGCAGTTATCTCCCGGGACTACCCCTCCCGCACTACGAGCAGTACTTC
>TRBJ2-7|TRBV7-2|TRBD2|NA
CASSLYGTTPYEQYF
TGTGCCAGCAGCTTGTACGGGACTACGCCGTACGAGCAGTACTTC
>TRBJ1-1|TRBV18|NA|few
CASSPTRGETEAFF
TGTGCCAGCTCGCCCACGAGGGGAGAAACTGAAGCTTTCTTT
>TRBJ2-3|TRBV6-2/TRBV6-3|NA|few
CASSYGGATDTQYF
TGTGCCAGCAGTTACGGCGGGGCCACAGATACGCAGTATTTT
>TRBJ2-2|TRBV7-3|TRBD1|few
CASSPRWRTGHTGELFF
TGTGCCAGCAGCCCCCGTTGGCGGACAGGGCACACCGGGGAGCTGTTTTTT
>TRBJ2-3|TRBV7-2|NA|NA
CASSLRNTDTQYF
TGTGCCAGCAGCTTAAGGAACACAGATACGCAGTATTTT
>TRBJ2-5|TRBV5-1|TRBD2|NA
CATSFSSGSQETQYF
TGCGCCACCAGCTTCTCTAGCGGGTCGCAAGAGACCCAGTACTTC
>TRBJ2-3|TRBV18|NA|NA
CASSPTEAGTDTQYF
TGTGCCAGCTCACCCACCGAGGCGGGTACCGATACGCAGTATTTT
>TRBJ2-1|TRBV20-1|TRBD2|few
CSARDAGTSGRLSSYNEQFF
TGCAGTGCTAGAGATGCCGGGACTAGCGGGAGATTGTCCTCCTACAATGAGCAGTTCTTC
>TRBJ2-3|TRBV9|NA|NA
CASSVTFTDTQYF
TGTGCCAGCAGCGTCACCTTCACAGATACGCAGTATTTT
>TRBJ2-7|TRBV25-1|TRBD1|many
CASSEWNRGNGQYF
TGTGCCAGCAGTGAATGGAACAGGGGTAACGGGCAGTACTTC
>TRBJ2-7|TRBV14|NA|few
CASSNLLVGGEQYF
TGTGCCAGCAGCAACCTACTGGTTGGGGGGGAGCAGTACTTC
>TRBJ1-4|TRBV28|TRBD1|NA
CASRDREVEKLFF
TGTGCCAGCAGGGACAGGGAAGTTGAAAAACTGTTTTTT
>TRBJ2-1|TRBV30|NA|few
CAWDPGRTPPGNEQFF
TGTGCCTGGGACCCGGGTCGGACCCCTCCTGGCAATGAGCAGTTCTTC
>TRBJ2-7|TRBV21-1|NA|NA
CASSHWQGSEQYF
TGTGCCAGCAGCCACTGGCAGGGAAGCGAGCAGTACTTC
>TRBJ2-7|TRBV6-1|NA|NA
CASRTGDRREQYF
TGTGCCAGCAGGACGGGCGACCGACGCGAGCAGTACTTC
>TRBJ2-1|TRBV20-1|NA|few
CSAPFNEQFF
TGCAGTGCCCCATTCAATGAGCAGTTCTTC
>TRBJ2-1|TRBV6-5|TRBD2|NA
CASSYFGGDDEQFF
TGTGCCAGCAGTTACTTCGGGGGGGACGATGAGCAGTTCTTC
>TRBJ1-3|TRBV10-3|NA|few
CATHPGALGGNTIYF
TGTGCCACCCACCCAGGGGCGCTTGGTGGAAACACCATATATTTT
>TRBJ2-7|TRBV4-2|NA|many
CASSQGQTYEQYF
TGTGCCAGCAGCCAGGGACAAACCTACGAGCAGTACTTC
>TRBJ2-1|TRBV7-2|NA|few
CASSLGVGDEQFF
TGTGCCAGCAGCTTAGGAGTGGGCGATGAGCAGTTCTTC
>TRBJ1-2|TRBV4-3|NA|NA
CASSQDYVRGRGYTF
TGCGCCAGCAGCCAAGATTATGTTAGGGGACGGGGCTACACCTTC
>TRBJ2-7|TRBV5-1|NA|few
CASSGGESGEQYF
TGCGCCAGCAGCGGGGGCGAGTCAGGCGAGCAGTACTTC
>TRBJ2-1|TRBV7-9|NA|few
CASSHGWAPSGEQFF
TGTGCCAGCAGCCACGGGTGGGCCCCGTCGGGTGAGCAGTTCTTC
>TRBJ1-1|TRBV15|NA|many
CATSRLTGNTEAFF
TGTGCCACCAGCAGACTAACCGGGAACACTGAAGCTTTCTTT
>TRBJ1-2|TRBV12-3/TRBV12-4|NA|few
CASTPQANYGYTF
TGTGCCAGCACCCCACAGGCTAACTATGGCTACACCTTC
>TRBJ1-6|TRBV2|NA|few
CASKTTGGNSPLHF
TGTGCCAGCAAAACGACAGGCGGGAATTCACCCCTCCACTTT
>TRBJ2-4|TRBV2|NA|NA
CASSPDSKNIQYF
TGTGCCAGCAGTCCGGACAGCAAAAACATTCAGTACTTC